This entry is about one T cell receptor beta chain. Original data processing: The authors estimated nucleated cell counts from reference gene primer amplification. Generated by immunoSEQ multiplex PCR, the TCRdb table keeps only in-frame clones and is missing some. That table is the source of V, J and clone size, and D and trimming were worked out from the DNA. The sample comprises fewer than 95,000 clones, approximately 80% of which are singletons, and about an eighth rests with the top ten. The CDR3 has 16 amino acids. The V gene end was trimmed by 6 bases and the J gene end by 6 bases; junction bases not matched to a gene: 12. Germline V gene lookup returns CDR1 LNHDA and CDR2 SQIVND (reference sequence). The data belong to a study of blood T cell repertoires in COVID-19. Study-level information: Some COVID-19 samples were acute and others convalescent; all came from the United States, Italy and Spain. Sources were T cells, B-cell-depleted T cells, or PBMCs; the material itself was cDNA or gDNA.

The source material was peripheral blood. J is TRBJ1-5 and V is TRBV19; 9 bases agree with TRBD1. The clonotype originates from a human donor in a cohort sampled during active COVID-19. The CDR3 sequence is CASRPELGQGSQPQHF. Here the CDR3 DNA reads TGTGCCAGTAGGCCGGAGTTGGGACAGGGTAGTCAGCCCCAGCATTTT. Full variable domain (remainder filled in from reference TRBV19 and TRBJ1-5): DGGITQSPKYLFRKEGQNVTLSCEQNLNHDAMYWYRQDPGQGLRLIYYSQIVNDFQKGDIAEGYSVSREKKESFPLTVTSAQKNPTAFYLCASRPELGQGSQPQHFGDGTRLSIL.